The sequence of this TCR beta chain was determined in a study of cytomegalovirus exposure and HLA in healthy donors. Study-wide points: Immune exposure information available was restricted to CMV serostatus.

Turning to this clone: The antigen remains undetermined.

The PCR was carried out with 60 Vbeta primers and 13 Jbeta primers. TCRdb keeps only in-frame clones here, not all; method: immunoSEQ multiplex PCR. The sample consists of roughly 75,000 clones, around 84% of them appearing once. The CDR3 runs 15 residues. V lost 2 bases to trimming and J lost 5 bases, with 12 bases between them. CDR1 is SNHLY, CDR2 FYNNEI, per germline. The clonotype comes from a man in his 70s in good health and CMV-seropositive. The V gene is TRBV2, the J gene TRBJ2-2; D is perhaps TRBD1 (6 bases). Sequencing was carried out using PBMCs. This chain's CDR3 is CASSERAGATGELFF. The CDR3, as DNA: TGTGCCAGCAGTGAAAGGGCAGGGGCGACCGGGGAGCTGTTTTTT.